This T cell receptor beta chain was profiled in a study of T cells in Graves' hyperthyroidism and ophthalmopathy. The CDR3 covers 15 residues. The V segment lost 3 bases and the J segment 3 bases; nucleotides outside the gene matches: 3. Germline V lookup: CDR1 LGHNA, CDR2 YNFKEQ. An absence of ophthalmopathy progression within 18 months meant stable Graves' hyperthyroidism. Amplification of TCR beta CDR3 regions used RNA as the template. Primed by the HTBI set, a first-round RT-PCR was run on the TCR CDR3. TCRdb fed the multiplex PCR reads into MiXCR, producing one record per CDR3 protein. The table records fewer than 850,000 distinct CDR3 sequences, 15% to 20% of them present only once.

Sequencing was performed on blood. The gene calls are TRBV4-2 and TRBJ2-2, with 8 bases fitting TRBD1. This clonotype was sampled from a man in his fifties or sixties with Graves' hyperthyroidism. CDR3 sequence (DNA): TGTGCCAGCAGCCATGCGACAGGGGACACCGGGGAGCTGTTTTTT. Protein sequence: CASSHATGDTGELFF.